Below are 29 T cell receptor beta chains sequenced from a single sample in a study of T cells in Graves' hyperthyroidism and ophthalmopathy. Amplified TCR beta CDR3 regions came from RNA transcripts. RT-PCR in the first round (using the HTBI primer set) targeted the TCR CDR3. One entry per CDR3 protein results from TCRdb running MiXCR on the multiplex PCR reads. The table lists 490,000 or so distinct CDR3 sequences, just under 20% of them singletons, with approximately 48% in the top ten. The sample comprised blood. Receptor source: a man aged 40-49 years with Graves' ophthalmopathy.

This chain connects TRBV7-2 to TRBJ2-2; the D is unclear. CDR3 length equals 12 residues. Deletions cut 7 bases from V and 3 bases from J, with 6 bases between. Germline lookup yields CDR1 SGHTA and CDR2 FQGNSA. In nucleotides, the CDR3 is TGTGCCAGCAACCAATACACCGGGGAGCTGTTTTTT. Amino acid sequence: CASNQYTGELFF.

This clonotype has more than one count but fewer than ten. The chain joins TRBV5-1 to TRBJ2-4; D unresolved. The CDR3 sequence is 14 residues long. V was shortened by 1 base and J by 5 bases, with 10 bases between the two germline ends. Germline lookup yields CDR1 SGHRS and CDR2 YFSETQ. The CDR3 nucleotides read TGCGCCAGCAGCTTGCTCCTGCCGGAAAACATTCAGTACTTC. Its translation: CASSLLLPENIQYF.

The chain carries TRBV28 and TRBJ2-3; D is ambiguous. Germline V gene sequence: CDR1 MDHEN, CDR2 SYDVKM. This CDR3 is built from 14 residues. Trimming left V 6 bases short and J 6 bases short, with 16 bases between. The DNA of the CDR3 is TGTGCCAGCAGCCGCGATTCGGAGCTGGATACGCAGTATTTT. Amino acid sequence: CASSRDSELDTQYF.

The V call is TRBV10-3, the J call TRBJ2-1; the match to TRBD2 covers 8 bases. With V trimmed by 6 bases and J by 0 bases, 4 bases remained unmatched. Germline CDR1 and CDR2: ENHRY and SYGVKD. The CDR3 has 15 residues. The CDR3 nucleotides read TGTGCCATCAGCCCCGGGGGGGCCTCCTACAATGAGCAGTTCTTC. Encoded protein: CAISPGGASYNEQFF.

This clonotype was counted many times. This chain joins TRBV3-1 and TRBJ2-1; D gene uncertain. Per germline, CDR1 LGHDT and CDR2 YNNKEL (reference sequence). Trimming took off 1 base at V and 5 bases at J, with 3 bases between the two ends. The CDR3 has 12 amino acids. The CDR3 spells CASSQVNNEQFF. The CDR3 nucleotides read TGTGCCAGCAGCCAAGTAAACAATGAGCAGTTCTTC.

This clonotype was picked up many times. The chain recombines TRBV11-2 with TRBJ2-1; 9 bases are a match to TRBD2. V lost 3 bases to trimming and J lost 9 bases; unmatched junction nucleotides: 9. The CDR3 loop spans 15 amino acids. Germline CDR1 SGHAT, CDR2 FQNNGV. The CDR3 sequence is CASSLGGGAFSEQFF. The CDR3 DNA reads TGTGCCAGCAGCTTGGGCGGGGGGGCTTTTAGTGAGCAGTTCTTC.

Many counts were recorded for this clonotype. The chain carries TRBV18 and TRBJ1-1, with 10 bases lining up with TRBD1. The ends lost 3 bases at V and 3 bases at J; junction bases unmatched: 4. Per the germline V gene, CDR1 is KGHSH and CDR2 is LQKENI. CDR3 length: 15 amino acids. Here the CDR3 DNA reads TGTGCCAGCTCACCGGGGACAGGGGTGCACACTGAAGCTTTCTTT. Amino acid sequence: CASSPGTGVHTEAFF.

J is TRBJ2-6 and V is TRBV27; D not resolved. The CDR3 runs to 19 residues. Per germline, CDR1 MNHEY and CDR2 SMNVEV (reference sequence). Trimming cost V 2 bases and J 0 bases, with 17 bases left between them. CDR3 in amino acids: CASSLRPWQVSSGANVLTF. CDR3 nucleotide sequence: TGTGCCAGCAGTTTACGGCCGTGGCAGGTGTCCTCTGGGGCCAACGTCCTGACTTTC.

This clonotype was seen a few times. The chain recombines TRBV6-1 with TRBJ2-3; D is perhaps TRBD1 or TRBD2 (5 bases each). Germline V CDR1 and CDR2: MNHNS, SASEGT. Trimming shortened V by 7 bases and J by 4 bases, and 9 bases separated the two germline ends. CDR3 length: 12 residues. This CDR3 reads CASKGTADTQYF. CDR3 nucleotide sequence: TGTGCCAGCAAAGGGACCGCAGATACGCAGTATTTT.

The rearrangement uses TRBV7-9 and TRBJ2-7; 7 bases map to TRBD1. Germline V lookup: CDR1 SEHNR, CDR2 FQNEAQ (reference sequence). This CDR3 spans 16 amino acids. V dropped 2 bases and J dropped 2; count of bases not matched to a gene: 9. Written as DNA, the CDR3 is TGTGCCAGCAGCTTAATTCCTACAGGGGAAACCTACGAGCAGTACTTC. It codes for CASSLIPTGETYEQYF.

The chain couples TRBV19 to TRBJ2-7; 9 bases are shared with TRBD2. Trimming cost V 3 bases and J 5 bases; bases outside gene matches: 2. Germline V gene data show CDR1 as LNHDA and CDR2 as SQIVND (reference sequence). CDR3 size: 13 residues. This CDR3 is CASSMRGGNEQYF. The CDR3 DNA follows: TGTGCCAGTAGTATGCGGGGGGGAAACGAGCAGTACTTC. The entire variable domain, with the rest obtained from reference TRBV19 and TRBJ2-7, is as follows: DGGITQSPKYLFRKEGQNVTLSCEQNLNHDAMYWYRQDPGQGLRLIYYSQIVNDFQKGDIAEGYSVSREKKESFPLTVTSAQKNPTAFYLCASSMRGGNEQYFGPGTRLTVT.

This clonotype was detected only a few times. The CDR3 DNA follows: TGTGCCACCAGCGATCGGAGGGGCACAGATACGCAGTATTTT. This sequence encodes CATSDRRGTDTQYF. The gene calls are TRBV15 and TRBJ2-3; D is perhaps TRBD2 (6 bases). V was cut by 5 bases and J by 1 base, with 10 bases left in between. Germline assignment: CDR1 LNHNV and CDR2 YYDKDF (reference sequence). This CDR3 spans 14 amino acids.

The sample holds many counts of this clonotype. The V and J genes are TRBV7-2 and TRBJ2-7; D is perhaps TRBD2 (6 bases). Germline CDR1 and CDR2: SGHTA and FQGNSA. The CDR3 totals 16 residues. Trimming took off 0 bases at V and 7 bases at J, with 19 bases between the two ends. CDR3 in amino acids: CASSLAPGGGGYEQYF. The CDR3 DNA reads TGTGCCAGCAGCTTAGCGCCTGGTGGCGGAGGGTATGAGCAGTACTTC.

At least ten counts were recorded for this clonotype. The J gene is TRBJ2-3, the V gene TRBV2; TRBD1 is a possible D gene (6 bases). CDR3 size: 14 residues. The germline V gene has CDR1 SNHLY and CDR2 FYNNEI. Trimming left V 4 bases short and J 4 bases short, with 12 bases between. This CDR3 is CASSVGRGADTQYF. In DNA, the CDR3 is TGTGCCAGCAGTGTGGGCAGGGGCGCAGATACGCAGTATTTT.

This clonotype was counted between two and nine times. This CDR3 reads CASSNVQSMNTEAFF. CDR3 DNA sequence: TGTGCCAGCAGCAACGTACAGTCGATGAACACTGAAGCTTTCTTT. This rearrangement joins TRBV7-8 to TRBJ1-1; no clear D gene. This CDR3 is 15 amino acids long. V was pared by 5 bases and J by 0 bases, with 13 bases between. Germline V lookup: CDR1 SGHVS, CDR2 FQNEAQ.

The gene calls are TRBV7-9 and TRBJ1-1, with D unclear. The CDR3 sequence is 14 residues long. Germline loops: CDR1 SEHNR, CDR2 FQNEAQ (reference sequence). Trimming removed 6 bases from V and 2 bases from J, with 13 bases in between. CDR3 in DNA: TGTGCCAGCAGGCGGGCTGCCTTAAACACTGAAGCTTTCTTT. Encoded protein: CASRRAALNTEAFF.

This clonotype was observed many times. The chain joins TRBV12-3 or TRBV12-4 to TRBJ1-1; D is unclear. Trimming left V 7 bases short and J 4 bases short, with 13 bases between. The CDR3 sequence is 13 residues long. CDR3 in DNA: TGTGCCAGCACTATAGGGAGGTTCACTGAAGCTTTCTTT. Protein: CASTIGRFTEAFF.

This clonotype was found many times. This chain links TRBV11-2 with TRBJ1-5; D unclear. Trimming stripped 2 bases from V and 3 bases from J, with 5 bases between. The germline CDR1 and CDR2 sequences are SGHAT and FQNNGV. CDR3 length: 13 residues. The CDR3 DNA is TGTGCCAGCAGCTTACAAAACAATCAGCCCCAGCATTTT. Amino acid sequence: CASSLQNNQPQHF.

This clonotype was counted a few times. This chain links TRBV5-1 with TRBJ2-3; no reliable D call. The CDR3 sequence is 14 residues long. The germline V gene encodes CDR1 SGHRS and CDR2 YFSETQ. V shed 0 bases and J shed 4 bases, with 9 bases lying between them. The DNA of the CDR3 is TGCGCCAGCAGCTTGGACCTAGTAGCAGATACGCAGTATTTT. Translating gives CASSLDLVADTQYF.

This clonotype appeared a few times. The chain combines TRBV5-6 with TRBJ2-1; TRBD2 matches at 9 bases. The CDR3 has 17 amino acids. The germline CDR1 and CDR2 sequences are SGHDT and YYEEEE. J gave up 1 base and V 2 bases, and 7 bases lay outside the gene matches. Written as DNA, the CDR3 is TGTGCCAGCAGCTTATTAATAGCGGGGGTTTCCTACAATGAGCAGTTCTTC. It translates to CASSLLIAGVSYNEQFF.

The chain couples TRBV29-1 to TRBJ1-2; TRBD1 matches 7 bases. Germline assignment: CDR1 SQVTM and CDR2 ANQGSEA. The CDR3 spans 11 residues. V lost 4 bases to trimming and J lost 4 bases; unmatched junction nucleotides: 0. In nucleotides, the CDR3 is TGCAGCGTTGGACAGGGCTATGGCTACACCTTC. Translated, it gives CSVGQGYGYTF.

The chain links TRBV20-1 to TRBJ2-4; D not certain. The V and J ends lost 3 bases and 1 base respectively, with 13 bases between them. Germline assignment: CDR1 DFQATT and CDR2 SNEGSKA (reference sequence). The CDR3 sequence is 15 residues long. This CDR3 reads CSASVNLVAKNIQYF. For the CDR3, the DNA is TGCAGTGCTAGCGTGAATTTAGTGGCCAAAAACATTCAGTACTTC.

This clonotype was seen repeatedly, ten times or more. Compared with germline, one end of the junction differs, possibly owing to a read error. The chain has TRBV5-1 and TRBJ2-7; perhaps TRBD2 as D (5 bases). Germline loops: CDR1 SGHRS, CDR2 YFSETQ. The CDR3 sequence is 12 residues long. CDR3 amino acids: CASSSGNYEQYF. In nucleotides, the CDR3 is TGTGCCAGCTCATCCGGGAATTACGAGCAGTACTTC.

The CDR3 sequence is CASRTKTATNYGYTF. CDR3 nucleotide sequence: TGTGCCAGCAGGACTAAAACAGCGACAAACTATGGCTACACCTTC. V and J are TRBV6-1 and TRBJ1-2; D uncertain. The CDR3 sequence is 15 residues long. The V end was cut by 6 bases, the J end by 2 bases, with 16 bases between. The germline CDR1 and CDR2 sequences are MNHNS and SASEGT.

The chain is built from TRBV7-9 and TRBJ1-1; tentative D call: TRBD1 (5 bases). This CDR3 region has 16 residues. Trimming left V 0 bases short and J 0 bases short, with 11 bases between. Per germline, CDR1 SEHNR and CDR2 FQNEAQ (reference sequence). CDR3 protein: CASSLAYRQMNTEAFF. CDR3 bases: TGTGCCAGCAGCTTAGCGTACCGACAGATGAACACTGAAGCTTTCTTT.

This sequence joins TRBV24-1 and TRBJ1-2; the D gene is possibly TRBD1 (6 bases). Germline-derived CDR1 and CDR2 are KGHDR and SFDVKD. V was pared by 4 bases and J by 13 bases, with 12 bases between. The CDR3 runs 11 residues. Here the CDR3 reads CATSEVGTFTF. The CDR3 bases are TGTGCCACCAGTGAGGTGGGGACATTCACCTTC.

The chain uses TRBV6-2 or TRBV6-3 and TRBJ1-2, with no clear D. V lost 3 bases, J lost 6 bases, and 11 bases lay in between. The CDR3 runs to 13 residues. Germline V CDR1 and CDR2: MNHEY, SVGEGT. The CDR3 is CASSYTLGDGYTF. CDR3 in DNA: TGTGCCAGCAGTTATACTCTCGGGGATGGCTACACCTTC.

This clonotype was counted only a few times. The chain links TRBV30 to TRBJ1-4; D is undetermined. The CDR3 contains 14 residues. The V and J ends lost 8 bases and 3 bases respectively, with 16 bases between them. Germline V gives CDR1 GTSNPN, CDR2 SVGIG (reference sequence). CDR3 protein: CAAPEAPANEKLFF. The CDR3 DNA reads TGTGCCGCCCCCGAGGCGCCAGCTAATGAAAAACTGTTTTTT.

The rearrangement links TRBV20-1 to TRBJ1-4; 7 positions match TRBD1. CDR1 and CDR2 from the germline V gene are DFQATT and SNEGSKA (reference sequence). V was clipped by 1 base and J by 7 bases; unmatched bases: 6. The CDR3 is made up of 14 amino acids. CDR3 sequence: CSARVYRDSEKLFF. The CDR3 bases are TGCAGTGCTAGAGTCTACCGGGACAGTGAAAAACTGTTTTTT.